This T cell receptor (beta chain) was found in a study of Ad26.COV2.S vaccination and SARS-CoV-2 variants. Libraries were prepared by immunoSEQ multiplex PCR; TCRdb keeps only in-frame clonotypes and omits some of them. Here the sample spans roughly 400,000 clones, about nine tenths being singletons. The length of the CDR3 is 16 residues. J gave up 0 bases and V 5 bases, and 7 bases lay outside the gene matches. The germline CDR1 and CDR2 sequences are MRHNA and SNTAGT. This clone has only one observation. The treatment was: around 19 received Ad26.COV2.S at low or high dose, single or two shots; about five received placebo; per-sample allocation not given. Samples analyzed were those drawn on day 63 after the first vaccine or placebo injection.

The input for sequencing was peripheral blood, taken in a trial of Ad26.COV2.S vaccine versus placebo. The receptor's source is a person between 18 and 65 years old who received the Ad26.COV2.S COVID-19 vaccine or a placebo. The chain employs TRBV6-4 and TRBJ2-3; 8 nucleotides match TRBD1. Here the CDR3 reads CASSPQTGVSTDTQYF. Written as DNA, the CDR3 is TGTGCCAGCAGTCCTCAGACAGGGGTTAGCACAGATACGCAGTATTTT.